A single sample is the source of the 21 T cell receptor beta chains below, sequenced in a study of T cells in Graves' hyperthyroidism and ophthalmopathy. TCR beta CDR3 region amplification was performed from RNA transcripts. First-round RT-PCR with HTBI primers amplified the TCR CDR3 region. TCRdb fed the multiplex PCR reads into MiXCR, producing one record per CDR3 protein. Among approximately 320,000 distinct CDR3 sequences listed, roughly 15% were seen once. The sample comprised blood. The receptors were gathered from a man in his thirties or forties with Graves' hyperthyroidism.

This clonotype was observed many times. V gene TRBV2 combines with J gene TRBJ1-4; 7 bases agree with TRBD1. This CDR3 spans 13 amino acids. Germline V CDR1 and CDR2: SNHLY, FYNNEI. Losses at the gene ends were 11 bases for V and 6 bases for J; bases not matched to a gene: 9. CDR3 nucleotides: TGTGCCGTCCAACAGGGGTCGGATGAAAAACTGTTTTTT. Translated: CAVQQGSDEKLFF.

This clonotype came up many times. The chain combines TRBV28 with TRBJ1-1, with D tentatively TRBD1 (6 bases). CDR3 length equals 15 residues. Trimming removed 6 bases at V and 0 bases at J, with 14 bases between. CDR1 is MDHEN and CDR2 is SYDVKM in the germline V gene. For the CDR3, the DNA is TGTGCCAGCAGCCCCTTTGAGGGGGTGAACACTGAAGCTTTCTTT. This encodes CASSPFEGVNTEAFF. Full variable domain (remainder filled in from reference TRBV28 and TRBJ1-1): DVKVTQSSRYLVKRTGEKVFLECVQDMDHENMFWYRQDPGLGLRLIYFSYDVKMKEKGDIPEGYSVSREKKERFSLILESASTNQTSMYLCASSPFEGVNTEAFFGQGTRLTVV.

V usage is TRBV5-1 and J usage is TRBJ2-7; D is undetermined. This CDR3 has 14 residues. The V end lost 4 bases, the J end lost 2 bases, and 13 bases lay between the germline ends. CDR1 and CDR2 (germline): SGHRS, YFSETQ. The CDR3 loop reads CASSNGFPPYEQYF. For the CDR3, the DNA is TGCGCCAGCAGCAATGGTTTTCCGCCCTACGAGCAGTACTTC.

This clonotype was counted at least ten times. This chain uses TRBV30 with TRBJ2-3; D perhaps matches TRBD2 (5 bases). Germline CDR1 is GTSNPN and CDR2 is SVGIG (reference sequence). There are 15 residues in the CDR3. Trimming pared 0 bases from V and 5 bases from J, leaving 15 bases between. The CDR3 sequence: CAWSVSSDVKDTQYF. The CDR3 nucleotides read TGTGCCTGGAGTGTAAGTAGCGATGTCAAAGATACGCAGTATTTT.

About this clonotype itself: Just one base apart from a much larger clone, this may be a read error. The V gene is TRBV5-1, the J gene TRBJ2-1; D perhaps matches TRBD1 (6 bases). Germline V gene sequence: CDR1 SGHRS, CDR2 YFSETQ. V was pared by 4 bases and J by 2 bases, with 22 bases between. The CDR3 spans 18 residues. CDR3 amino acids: CASSKLFRQARAYNEQFF. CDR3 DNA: TGCGCCAGCAGCAAATTATTCCGACAGGCCCGGGCCTACAATGAGCAGTTCTTC.

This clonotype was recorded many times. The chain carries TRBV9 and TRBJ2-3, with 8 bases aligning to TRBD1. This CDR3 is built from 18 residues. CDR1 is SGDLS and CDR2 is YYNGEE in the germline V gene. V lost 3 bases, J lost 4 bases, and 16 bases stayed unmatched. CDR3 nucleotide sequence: TGTGCCAGCAGCGCCGGACAGGGCGGAGCCGAGTTTGCAGATACGCAGTATTTT. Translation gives CASSAGQGGAEFADTQYF.

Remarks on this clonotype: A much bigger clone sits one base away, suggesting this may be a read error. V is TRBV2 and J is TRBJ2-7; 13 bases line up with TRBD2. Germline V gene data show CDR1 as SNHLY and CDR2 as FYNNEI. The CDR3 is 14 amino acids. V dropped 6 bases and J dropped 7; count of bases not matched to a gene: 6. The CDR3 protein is CASRPTSGRPEQYF. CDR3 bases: TGTGCCAGCAGACCGACTAGCGGGAGGCCTGAGCAGTACTTC.

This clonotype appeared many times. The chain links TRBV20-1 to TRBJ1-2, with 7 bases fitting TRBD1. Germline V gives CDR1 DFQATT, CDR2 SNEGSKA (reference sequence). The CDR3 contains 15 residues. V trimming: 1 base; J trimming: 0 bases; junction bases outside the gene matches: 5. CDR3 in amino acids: CSARVWDSPNYGYTF. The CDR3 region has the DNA TGCAGTGCTAGAGTCTGGGACAGCCCTAACTATGGCTACACCTTC.

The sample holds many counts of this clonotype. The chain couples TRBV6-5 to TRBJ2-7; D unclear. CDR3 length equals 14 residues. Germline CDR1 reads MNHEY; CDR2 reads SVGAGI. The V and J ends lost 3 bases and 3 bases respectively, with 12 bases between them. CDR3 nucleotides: TGTGCCAGCAGTTATCGTTGGTTGGGCTACGAGCAGTACTTC. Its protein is CASSYRWLGYEQYF.

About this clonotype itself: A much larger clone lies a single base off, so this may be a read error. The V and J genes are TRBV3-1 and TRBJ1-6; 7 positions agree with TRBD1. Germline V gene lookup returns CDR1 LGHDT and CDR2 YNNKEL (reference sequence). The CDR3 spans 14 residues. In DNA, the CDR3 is TGTGCCGGCAGCCAAGTCACAGGGGATTCACCCCTCCACTTT. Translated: CAGSQVTGDSPLHF.

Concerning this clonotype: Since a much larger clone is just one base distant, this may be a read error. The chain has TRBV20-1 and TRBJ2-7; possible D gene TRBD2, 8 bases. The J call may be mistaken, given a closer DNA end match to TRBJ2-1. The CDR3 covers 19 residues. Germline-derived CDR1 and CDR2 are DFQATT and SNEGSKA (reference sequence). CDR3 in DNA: TGCAGTGCTAGAGAAGGTAGCGGGAAATACAGGGGCCTGGACTACGAGCAGTTCTTC. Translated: CSAREGSGKYRGLDYEQFF.

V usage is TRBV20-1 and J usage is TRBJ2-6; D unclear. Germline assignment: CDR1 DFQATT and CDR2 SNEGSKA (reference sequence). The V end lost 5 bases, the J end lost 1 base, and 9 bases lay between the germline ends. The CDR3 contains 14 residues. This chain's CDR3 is CSASPFSGANVLTF. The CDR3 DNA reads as TGCAGTGCTTCCCCTTTTTCTGGGGCCAACGTCCTGACTTTC.

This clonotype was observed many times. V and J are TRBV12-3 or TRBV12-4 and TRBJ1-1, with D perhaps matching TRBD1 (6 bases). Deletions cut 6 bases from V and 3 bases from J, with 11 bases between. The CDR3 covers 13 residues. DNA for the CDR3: TGTGCCAGCAGGTTCCAGGGGTACACTGAAGCTTTCTTT. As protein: CASRFQGYTEAFF.

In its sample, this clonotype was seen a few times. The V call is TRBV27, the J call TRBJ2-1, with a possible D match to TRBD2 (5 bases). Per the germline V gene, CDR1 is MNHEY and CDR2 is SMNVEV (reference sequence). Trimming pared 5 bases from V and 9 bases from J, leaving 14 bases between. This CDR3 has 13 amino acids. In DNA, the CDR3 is TGTGCCAGCAGTCCGTCACCGAGGGTTGAGCAGTTCTTC. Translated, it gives CASSPSPRVEQFF.

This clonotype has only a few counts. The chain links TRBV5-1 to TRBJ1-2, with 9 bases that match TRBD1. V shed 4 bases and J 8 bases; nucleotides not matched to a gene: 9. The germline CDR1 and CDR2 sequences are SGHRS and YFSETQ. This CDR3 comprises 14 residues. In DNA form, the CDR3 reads TGCGCCAGCAGCGGGGACAGGGCCGCTGGGGGCTACACCTTC. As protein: CASSGDRAAGGYTF.

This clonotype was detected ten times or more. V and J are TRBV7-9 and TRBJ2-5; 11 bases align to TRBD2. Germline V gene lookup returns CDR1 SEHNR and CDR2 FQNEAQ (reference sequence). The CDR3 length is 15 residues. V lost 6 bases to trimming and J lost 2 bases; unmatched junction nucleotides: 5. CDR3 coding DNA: TGTGCCAGCAGTGAGGGGACTAGCGGTCAAGAGACCCAGTACTTC. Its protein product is CASSEGTSGQETQYF.

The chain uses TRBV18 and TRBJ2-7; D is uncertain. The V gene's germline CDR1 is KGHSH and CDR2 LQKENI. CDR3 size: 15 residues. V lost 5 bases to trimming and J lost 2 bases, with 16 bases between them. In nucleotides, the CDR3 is TGTGCCAGCTCAAGTGAACCCGGAGCCCCCTACGAGCAGTACTTC. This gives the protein CASSSEPGAPYEQYF.

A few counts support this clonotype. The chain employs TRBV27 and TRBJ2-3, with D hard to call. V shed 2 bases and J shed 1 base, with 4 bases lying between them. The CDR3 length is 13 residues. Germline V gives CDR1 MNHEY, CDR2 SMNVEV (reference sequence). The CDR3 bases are TGTGCCAGCAGTTTAACCCGCACAGATACGCAGTATTTT. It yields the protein CASSLTRTDTQYF.

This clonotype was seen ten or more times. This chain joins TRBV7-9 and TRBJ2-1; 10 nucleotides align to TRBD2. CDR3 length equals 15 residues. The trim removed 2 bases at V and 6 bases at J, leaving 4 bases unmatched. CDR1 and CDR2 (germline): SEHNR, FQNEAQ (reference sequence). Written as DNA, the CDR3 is TGTGCCAGCAGCTTACAGCGGGAGGGCCGCAATGAGCAGTTCTTC. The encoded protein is CASSLQREGRNEQFF.

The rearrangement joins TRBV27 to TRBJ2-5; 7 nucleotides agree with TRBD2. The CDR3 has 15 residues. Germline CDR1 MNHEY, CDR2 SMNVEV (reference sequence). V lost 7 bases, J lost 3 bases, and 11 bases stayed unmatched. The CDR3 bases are TGTGCCAGCAACCCCTCGACTAGCCCTAAAGAGACCCAGTACTTC. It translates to CASNPSTSPKETQYF.

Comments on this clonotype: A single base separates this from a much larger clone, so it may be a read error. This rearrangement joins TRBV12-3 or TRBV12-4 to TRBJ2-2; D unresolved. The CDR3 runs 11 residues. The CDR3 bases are TGTGCCAGCCAGAACGCCGGGGAGCTGTTTTTT. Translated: CASQNAGELFF.